This T cell receptor (beta chain) is from a study of blood T cell repertoires in COVID-19 (TCRdb year 2020). For the study in its entirety: Collaborator samples came from the United States, Italy and Spain and covered acute and convalescent phases of COVID-19. Nearly every sample came with metadata listing a de-identified subject ID, COVID-19 status, age in years and sex. The prospective study material was composed of cDNA or gDNA derived from T cells, B-cell-depleted T cells, or PBMCs. Samples came from the ongoing ImmuneRACE study (first 160 participants) plus 1,254 subjects from 6 global collaborators. Where available, HLA class I and class II types were taken from metadata supplied by the sample provider and were not determined by assay-based typing. The repertoires were released in a freely available public database intended as a resource for research on the immune response to SARS-CoV-2. Deeply sampled blood TCRbeta repertoires from subjects exposed to, actively infected with, or recovered from COVID-19 were included in the dataset. The investigation overall reported the following: Clinical and demographic metadata were provided uncurated, with the amount varying by source and participant.

Participants in the prospective study were enrolled through a virtual design, were aged roughly 18 to 90 years, and lived in 24 United States geographic areas. In the prospective study, cohorts were assigned on the basis of participant-reported clinical history obtained from a screening survey and a study questionnaire. Recovered participants in ImmuneRACE Cohort 3 were defined as having two consecutive negative NP/OP PCR tests, clearance from a healthcare professional, or resolution of symptoms. Mobile phlebotomists in the prospective study collected whole blood, serum and a nasopharyngeal or oropharyngeal swab from every participant. Over a roughly two-month period, participants in the prospective study had the option of providing additional blood draws and questionnaires. Before DNA extraction, blood samples from the prospective study were shipped at room temperature or frozen. TCRbeta CDR3 regions were amplified from genomic DNA by means of the immunoSEQ Assay, a bias-controlled multiplex PCR. As for the original processing: The number of nucleated cells in each sample was estimated by amplification of reference gene primers within the assay. To quantify the absolute abundance of each unique TCRbeta CDR3 rearrangement, sequence reads were collapsed and filtered. For each sample, productive Simpson clonality was calculated by taking the square root of Simpson's diversity index across productive rearrangements. This is the immuneACCESS table as TCRdb keeps it, with only in-frame sequences that have V and J called. A part of the clones is gone; compared with another copy, unresolved V genes explain less than half, and the rest is unexplained. V, J and clone size derive from that table, while D and trimming were established from the DNA sequence. This sample comprises approximately 130,000 clones, less than 90% of them detected only once. In total, the top ten clones hold more than 15% of the sample.

As encoded in the germline V gene, CDR1 is SGHVS while CDR2 is FQNEAQ. The CDR3 goes from the cysteine to the phenylalanine over 11 residues. Solely the CDR3 DNA is kept, with 33 bases framed from the first base. Cut back by 5 bases and 2 bases, the V and J ends lie 3 bases apart. To note about this clone: The clone's antigen remains unknown. No base quality information exists; no much larger clone differs at one position.

The receptor was isolated from a man aged 25 to 40 who had recovered from COVID-19. This sequence uses TRBV7-8 and TRBJ1-2, with the D gene call left open. Material: PBMCs or T cells enriched from blood (not recorded which). The bases are TGTGCCAGCAGCGCGAACTATGGCTACACCTTC. Translated, this gives CASSANYGYTF.